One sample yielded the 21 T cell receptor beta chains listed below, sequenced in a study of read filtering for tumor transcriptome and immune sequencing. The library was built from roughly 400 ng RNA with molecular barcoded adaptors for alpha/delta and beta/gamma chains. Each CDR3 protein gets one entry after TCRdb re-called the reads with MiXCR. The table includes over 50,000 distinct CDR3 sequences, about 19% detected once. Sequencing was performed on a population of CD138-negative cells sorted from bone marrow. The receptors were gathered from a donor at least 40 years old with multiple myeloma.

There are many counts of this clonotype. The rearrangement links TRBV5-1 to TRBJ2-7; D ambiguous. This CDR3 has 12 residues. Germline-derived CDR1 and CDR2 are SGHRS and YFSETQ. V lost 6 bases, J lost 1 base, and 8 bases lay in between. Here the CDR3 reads CASNAESYEQYF. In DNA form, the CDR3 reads TGCGCCAGCAACGCAGAGTCCTACGAGCAGTACTTC. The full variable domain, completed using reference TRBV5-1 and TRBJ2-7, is KAGVTQTPRYLIKTRGQQVTLSCSPISGHRSVSWYQQTPGQGLQFLFEYFSETQRNKGNFPGRFSGRQFSNSRSEMNVSTLELGDSALYLCASNAESYEQYFGPGTRLTVT.

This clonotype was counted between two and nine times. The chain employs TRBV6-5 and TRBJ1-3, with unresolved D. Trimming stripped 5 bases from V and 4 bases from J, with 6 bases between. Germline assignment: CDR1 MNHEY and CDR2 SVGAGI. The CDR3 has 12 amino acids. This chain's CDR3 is CASSTTGNTIYF. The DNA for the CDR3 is TGTGCCAGCAGTACCACGGGAAACACCATATATTTT.

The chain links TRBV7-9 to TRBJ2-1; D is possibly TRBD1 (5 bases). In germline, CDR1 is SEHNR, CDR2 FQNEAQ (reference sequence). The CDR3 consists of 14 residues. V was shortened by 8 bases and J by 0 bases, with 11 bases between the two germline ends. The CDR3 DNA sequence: TGTGCCAGCGGCCCCGACAGCTCCTACAATGAGCAGTTCTTC. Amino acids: CASGPDSSYNEQFF.

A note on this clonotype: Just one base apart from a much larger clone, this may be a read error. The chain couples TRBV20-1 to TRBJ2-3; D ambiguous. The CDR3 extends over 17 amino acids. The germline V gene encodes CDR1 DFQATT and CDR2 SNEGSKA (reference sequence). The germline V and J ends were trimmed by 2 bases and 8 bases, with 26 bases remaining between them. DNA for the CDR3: TGCAGTGCTAGACCCTTCCTGAGCCCCCGGGCCCCAGCTACGCAGTATTTT. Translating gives CSARPFLSPRAPATQYF.

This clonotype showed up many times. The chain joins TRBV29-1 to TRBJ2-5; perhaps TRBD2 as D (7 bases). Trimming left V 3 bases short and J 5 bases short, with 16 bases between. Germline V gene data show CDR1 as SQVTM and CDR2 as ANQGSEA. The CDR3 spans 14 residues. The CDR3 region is CSVDGRGAGETQYF. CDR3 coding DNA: TGCAGCGTTGATGGTCGGGGGGCGGGGGAGACCCAGTACTTC.

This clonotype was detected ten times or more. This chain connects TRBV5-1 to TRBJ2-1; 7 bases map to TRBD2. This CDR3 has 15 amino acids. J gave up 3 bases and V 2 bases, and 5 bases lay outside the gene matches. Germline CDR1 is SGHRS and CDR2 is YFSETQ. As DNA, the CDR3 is TGCGCCAGCAGCTTACAACCTAGCGGCTACAATGAGCAGTTCTTC. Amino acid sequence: CASSLQPSGYNEQFF.

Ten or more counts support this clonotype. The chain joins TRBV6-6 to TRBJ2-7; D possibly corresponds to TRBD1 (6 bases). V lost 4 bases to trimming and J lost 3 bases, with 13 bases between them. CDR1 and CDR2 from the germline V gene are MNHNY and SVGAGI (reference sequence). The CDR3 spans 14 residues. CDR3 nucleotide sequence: TGTGCCAGCAGTTCGCCCGGACAGAGCTACGAGCAGTACTTC. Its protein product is CASSSPGQSYEQYF.

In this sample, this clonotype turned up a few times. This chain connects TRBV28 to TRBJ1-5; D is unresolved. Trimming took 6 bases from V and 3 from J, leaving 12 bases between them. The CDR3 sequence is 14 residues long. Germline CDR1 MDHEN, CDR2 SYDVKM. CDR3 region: CASREPGINQPQHF. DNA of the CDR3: TGTGCCAGCAGAGAACCGGGGATCAATCAGCCCCAGCATTTT.

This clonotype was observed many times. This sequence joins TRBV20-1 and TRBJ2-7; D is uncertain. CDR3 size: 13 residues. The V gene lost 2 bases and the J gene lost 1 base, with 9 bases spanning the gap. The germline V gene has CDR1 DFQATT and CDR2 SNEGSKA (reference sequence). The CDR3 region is CSARTRYSYEQYF. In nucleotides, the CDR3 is TGCAGTGCTAGAACTCGTTATTCCTACGAGCAGTACTTC.

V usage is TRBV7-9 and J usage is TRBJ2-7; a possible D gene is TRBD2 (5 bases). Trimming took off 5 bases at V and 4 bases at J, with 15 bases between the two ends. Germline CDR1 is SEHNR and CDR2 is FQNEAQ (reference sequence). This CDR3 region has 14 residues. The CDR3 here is CASSRQARDYEQYF. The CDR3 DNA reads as TGTGCCAGCAGCCGGCAAGCCCGGGATTACGAGCAGTACTTC.

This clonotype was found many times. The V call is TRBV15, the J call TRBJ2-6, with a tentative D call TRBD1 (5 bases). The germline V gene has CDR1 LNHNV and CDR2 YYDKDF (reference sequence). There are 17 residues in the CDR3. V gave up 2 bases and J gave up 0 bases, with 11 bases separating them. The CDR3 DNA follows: TGTGCCACCAGCAGAAGGCCGACAGACTCTGGGGCCAACGTCCTGACTTTC. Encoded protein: CATSRRPTDSGANVLTF.

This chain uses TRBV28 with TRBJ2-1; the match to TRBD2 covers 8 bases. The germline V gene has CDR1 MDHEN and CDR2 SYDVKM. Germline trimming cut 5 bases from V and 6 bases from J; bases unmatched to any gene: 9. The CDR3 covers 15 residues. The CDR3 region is CASSPRGAPSNEQFF. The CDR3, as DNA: TGTGCCAGCAGTCCGCGGGGGGCCCCTTCCAATGAGCAGTTCTTC.

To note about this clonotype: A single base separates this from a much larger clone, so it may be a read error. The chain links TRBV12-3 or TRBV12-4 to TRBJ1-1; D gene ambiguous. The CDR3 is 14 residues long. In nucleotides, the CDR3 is TGTGCCGGCAGTTTCACGACGGGTGGGACTGAAGCTTTCTTT. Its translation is CAGSFTTGGTEAFF.

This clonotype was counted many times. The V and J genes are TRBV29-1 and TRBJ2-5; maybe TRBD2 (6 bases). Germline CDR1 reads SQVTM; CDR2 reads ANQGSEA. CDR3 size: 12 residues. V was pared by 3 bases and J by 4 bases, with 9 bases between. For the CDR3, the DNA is TGCAGCGTTGAGGGGGGTGGAGAGACCCAGTACTTC. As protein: CSVEGGGETQYF.

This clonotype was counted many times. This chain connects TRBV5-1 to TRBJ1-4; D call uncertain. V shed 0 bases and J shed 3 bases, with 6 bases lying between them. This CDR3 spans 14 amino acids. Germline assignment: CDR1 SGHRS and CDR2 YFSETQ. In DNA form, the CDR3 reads TGCGCCAGCAGCTTGGGACGGCCTAATGAAAAACTGTTTTTT. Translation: CASSLGRPNEKLFF. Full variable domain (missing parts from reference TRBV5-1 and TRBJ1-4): KAGVTQTPRYLIKTRGQQVTLSCSPISGHRSVSWYQQTPGQGLQFLFEYFSETQRNKGNFPGRFSGRQFSNSRSEMNVSTLELGDSALYLCASSLGRPNEKLFFGSGTQLSVL.

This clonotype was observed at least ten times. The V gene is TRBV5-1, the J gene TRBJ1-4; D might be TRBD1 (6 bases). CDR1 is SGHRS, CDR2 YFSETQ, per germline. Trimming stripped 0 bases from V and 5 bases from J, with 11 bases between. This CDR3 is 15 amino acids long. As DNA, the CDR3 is TGCGCCAGCAGCTTGGAGACAGGCGCGAATGAAAAACTGTTTTTT. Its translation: CASSLETGANEKLFF.

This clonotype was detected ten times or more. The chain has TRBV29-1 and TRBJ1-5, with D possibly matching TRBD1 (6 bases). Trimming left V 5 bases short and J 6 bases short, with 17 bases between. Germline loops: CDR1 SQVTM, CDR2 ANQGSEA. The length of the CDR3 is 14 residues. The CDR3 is CSVLLTGTTQPQHF. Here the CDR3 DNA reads TGCAGCGTTTTATTAACCGGGACAACTCAGCCCCAGCATTTT.

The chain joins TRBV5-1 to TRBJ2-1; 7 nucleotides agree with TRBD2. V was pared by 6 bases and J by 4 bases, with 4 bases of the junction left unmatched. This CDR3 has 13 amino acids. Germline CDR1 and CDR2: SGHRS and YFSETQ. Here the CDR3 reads CASTAGEYNEQFF. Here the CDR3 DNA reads TGCGCCAGCACGGCGGGAGAATACAATGAGCAGTTCTTC.

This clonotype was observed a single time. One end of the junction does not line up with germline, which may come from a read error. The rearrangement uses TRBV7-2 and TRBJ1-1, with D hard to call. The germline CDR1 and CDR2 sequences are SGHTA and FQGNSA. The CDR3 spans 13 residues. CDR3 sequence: CASSLFRYTEAIF. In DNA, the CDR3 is TGTGCCAGCAGCTTATTTCGATACACTGAAGCTATCTTT. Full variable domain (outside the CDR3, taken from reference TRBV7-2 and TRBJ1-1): GAGVSQSPSNKVTEKGKDVELRCDPISGHTALYWYRQSLGQGLEFLIYFQGNSAPDKSGLPSDRFSAERTGGSVSTLTIQRTQQEDSAVYLCASSLFRYTEAIFGQGTRLTVV.

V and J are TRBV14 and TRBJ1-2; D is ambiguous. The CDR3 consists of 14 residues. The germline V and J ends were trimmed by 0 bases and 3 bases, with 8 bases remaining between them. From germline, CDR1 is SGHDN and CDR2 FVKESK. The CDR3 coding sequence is TGTGCCAGCAGCCAAGAGGTCGGATACTATGGCTACACCTTC. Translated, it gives CASSQEVGYYGYTF.

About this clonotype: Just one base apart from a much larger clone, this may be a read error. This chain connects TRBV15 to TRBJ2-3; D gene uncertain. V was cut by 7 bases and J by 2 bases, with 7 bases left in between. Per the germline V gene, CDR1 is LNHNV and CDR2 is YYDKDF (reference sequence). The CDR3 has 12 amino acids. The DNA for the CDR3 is TGTGCCACCACCCTCCTCACAGATACGCAGTATTTT. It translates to CATTLLTDTQYF. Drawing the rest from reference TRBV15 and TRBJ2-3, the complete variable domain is DAMVIQNPRYQVTQFGKPVTLSCSQTLNHNVMYWYQQKSSQAPKLLFHYYDKDFNNEADTPDNFQSRRPNTSFCFLDIRSPGLGDTAMYLCATTLLTDTQYFGPGTRLTVL.